These 25 T cell receptor beta chains were sequenced from one sample in a study of blood T cells in healthy people across ages. PCR was performed a second time for about 7 to 11 cycles using a sample-barcoded 5' primer and a J-beta primer mix. TCRdb used MiXCR to reprocess the 5' RACE reads, holding one entry per CDR3 protein. The data show 710,000 or so distinct CDR3 sequences, with around a fifth seen just once and around a fifth held by the top ten. The sequenced sample was blood. These receptors were collected from a man between 65 and 79 years old in good health.

This clonotype was seen a few times. The chain employs TRBV29-1 and TRBJ2-7, with 7 bases lining up with TRBD1. J lost 5 bases, V lost 4 bases, and 5 bases had no gene match. Germline CDR1 is SQVTM and CDR2 is ANQGSEA. The CDR3 totals 12 residues. CDR3: CSVVEGGNEQYF. The CDR3 bases are TGCAGCGTTGTAGAAGGGGGCAACGAGCAGTACTTC.

J is TRBJ1-3 and V is TRBV15; no clear D. V was shortened by 0 bases and J by 0 bases, with 21 bases between the two germline ends. Germline lookup yields CDR1 LNHNV and CDR2 YYDKDF (reference sequence). This CDR3 is built from 20 residues. CDR3 region: CATSREGGKGAPGSGNTIYF. The CDR3, as DNA: TGTGCCACCAGCAGAGAGGGAGGGAAAGGCGCCCCTGGCTCTGGAAACACCATATATTTT.

This chain links TRBV25-1 with TRBJ1-2, with 9 bases aligning to TRBD1. The CDR3 runs to 14 residues. Unmatched junction bases numbered 5, after V lost 6 bases and J lost 3 bases. Germline CDR1 reads MGHDK; CDR2 reads SYGVNS. The CDR3 sequence is CASRGQGEYYGYTF. DNA for the CDR3: TGTGCCAGCAGGGGACAGGGAGAATACTATGGCTACACCTTC.

This chain connects TRBV9 to TRBJ1-1, with D unresolved. There are 13 residues in the CDR3. Per the germline V gene, CDR1 is SGDLS and CDR2 is YYNGEE. The V and J ends lost 1 base and 0 bases respectively, with 4 bases between them. CDR3 protein: CASSVHMNTEAFF. For the CDR3, the DNA is TGTGCCAGCAGCGTACATATGAACACTGAAGCTTTCTTT.

This clonotype has more than one count but fewer than ten. The chain combines TRBV5-1 with TRBJ1-1; TRBD1 matches at 8 bases. V lost 2 bases, J lost 3 bases, and 6 bases stayed unmatched. Germline V CDR1 and CDR2: SGHRS, YFSETQ. The CDR3 is made up of 15 amino acids. CDR3 DNA: TGCGCCAGCAGCTTTGGAGGACAGGGAGACACTGAAGCTTTCTTT. This codes for CASSFGGQGDTEAFF.

This clonotype was seen a handful of times. The chain carries TRBV9 and TRBJ1-1, with 12 nucleotides matching TRBD1. Trimming removed 2 bases from V and 3 bases from J; junction bases left unmatched: 5. Germline V gives CDR1 SGDLS, CDR2 YYNGEE. There are 16 residues in the CDR3. The CDR3 spells CASSVGQGAADTEAFF. The CDR3 DNA is TGTGCCAGCAGCGTGGGACAGGGGGCCGCCGACACTGAAGCTTTCTTT.

This clonotype was counted ten times or more. The chain recombines TRBV10-1 with TRBJ2-1; 11 bases line up with TRBD2. V trimming: 6 bases; J trimming: 3 bases; junction bases outside the gene matches: 4. CDR1 and CDR2 (germline): WNHNN, SYGVQD (reference sequence). The CDR3 length is 15 residues. CDR3 sequence (DNA): TGCGCCAGCAGAAGCGGGACTAGCGGCTACAATGAGCAGTTCTTC. It translates to CASRSGTSGYNEQFF.

This chain uses TRBV28 with TRBJ1-2; TRBD1 matches at 10 bases. The germline V gene encodes CDR1 MDHEN and CDR2 SYDVKM. The CDR3 runs to 17 residues. J gave up 4 bases and V 7 bases, and 15 bases lay outside the gene matches. CDR3 in DNA: TGTGCCAGCACCGAACGAGGGACAGGGGCGATCCGCTATGGCTACACCTTC. Protein: CASTERGTGAIRYGYTF.

This rearrangement joins TRBV10-3 to TRBJ2-2, with 9 bases that match TRBD2. From germline, CDR1 is ENHRY and CDR2 SYGVKD. V dropped 7 bases and J dropped 0; count of bases not matched to a gene: 6. The CDR3 extends over 16 amino acids. The CDR3 nucleotides are TGTGCCATCACCGGGGGACTAGCAACGAACACCGGGGAGCTGTTTTTT. Translated, it gives CAITGGLATNTGELFF.

This chain's CDR3 is CASSDGGRETQYF. The CDR3 coding sequence is TGTGCCAGCAGCGACGGGGGTAGAGAGACCCAGTACTTC. The J gene is TRBJ2-5, the V gene TRBV3-1, with a tentative D call TRBD2 (6 bases). This CDR3 region has 13 residues. Between the trimmed V and J ends, which lost 5 bases and 4 bases, there was a span of 11 bases. CDR1 and CDR2 (germline): LGHDT, YNNKEL (reference sequence).

This clonotype came up a few times. Because it lacks the conserved phenylalanine or tryptophan at the end, this CDR3 is likely a read error. No DNA is shown, since the ends of the CDR3 on it are uncertain; the CDR3 is the one TCRdb lists. The chain uses TRBV29-1 and TRBJ2-5; TRBD2 is taken as the D call from the table, unchecked against the DNA. Germline CDR1 is SQVTM and CDR2 is ANQGSEA. The CDR3 totals 12 residues, both ends included. The CDR3 region is CSVVGRDGDLYV.

V is TRBV12-3 or TRBV12-4 and J is TRBJ2-1; tentatively, D is TRBD2 (5 bases). V was clipped by 6 bases and J by 5 bases, with 17 bases between them. This CDR3 is built from 15 residues. CDR3: CASSPEGFGDNEQFF. CDR3 nucleotide sequence: TGTGCCAGCAGCCCTGAGGGTTTTGGAGACAATGAGCAGTTCTTC.

This chain uses TRBV5-5 with TRBJ2-2, with D unresolved. Trimming shortened V by 0 bases and J by 1 base, and 13 bases separated the two germline ends. The CDR3 spans 17 residues. Germline lookup yields CDR1 SGHKS and CDR2 YYEKEE (reference sequence). CDR3 region: CASSLGDIGGNTGELFF. For the CDR3, the DNA is TGTGCCAGCAGCTTGGGAGACATCGGCGGGAACACCGGGGAGCTGTTTTTT.

This clonotype was observed at least ten times. The chain joins TRBV6-1 to TRBJ2-5; weak D call: TRBD1 (6 bases). Trimming took 7 bases from V and 3 from J, leaving 21 bases between them. The CDR3 runs to 16 residues. Germline CDR1 MNHNS, CDR2 SASEGT. DNA for the CDR3: TGTGCCAGCACCCACCCTCTGGAGTACAGGGAAGAGACCCAGTACTTC. Translating it yields CASTHPLEYREETQYF.

The chain has TRBV5-1 and TRBJ2-3, with 8 bases aligning to TRBD1. The J segment lost 0 bases and the V segment lost 1 base, leaving 4 bases of the junction unmatched. Per germline, CDR1 SGHRS and CDR2 YFSETQ. There are 16 residues in the CDR3. CDR3 sequence reads: CASSLHGTGSTDTQYF. The CDR3 coding sequence is TGCGCCAGCAGCTTGCACGGGACAGGAAGCACAGATACGCAGTATTTT.

There are a few counts of this clonotype. The chain joins TRBV20-1 to TRBJ2-5, with 8 nucleotides matching TRBD1. The DNA matches TRBJ2-1 better at its end, which makes the J call doubtful. Germline CDR1 DFQATT, CDR2 SNEGSKA (reference sequence). This CDR3 region has 14 residues. The CDR3 coding sequence is TGCAGTGCTGGGGGACAGGTGGGCGTAAATGAGCAGTTCTTC. Translated: CSAGGQVGVNEQFF.

Comment on this clonotype: The junction departs from the called germline gene at one end, perhaps through a read error. This chain links TRBV7-2 with TRBJ2-5; the D is unclear. Germline CDR1 and CDR2: SGHTA and FQGNSA. CDR3 size: 14 residues. CDR3 coding DNA: TGTGCCGGCAGTCTCACGGTCGGCCCAGAGACCCAGTACTTC. Translating it yields CAGSLTVGPETQYF.

This clonotype was observed a handful of times. CDR3 sequence: CASSEGTEQETQYF. The CDR3 DNA is TGTGCCAGCAGCGAGGGGACGGAACAAGAGACCCAGTACTTC. The rearrangement links TRBV9 to TRBJ2-1, with D tentatively TRBD1 or TRBD2 (5 bases each). TRBJ2-5 explains the end of the DNA better; the J call may be wrong. CDR1 is SGDLS, CDR2 YYNGEE, per germline. The CDR3 has 14 amino acids.

The chain recombines TRBV29-1 with TRBJ1-1; 10 nucleotides match TRBD1. V lost 0 bases and J lost 6; bases outside the gene matches: 1. The CDR3 contains 13 residues. Germline-derived CDR1 and CDR2 are SQVTM and ANQGSEA. CDR3 bases: TGCAGCGTTGAAGACGGACAGGGGGCTGAAGCTTTCTTT. This codes for CSVEDGQGAEAFF.

The chain carries TRBV6-2 or TRBV6-3 and TRBJ2-1, with D perhaps TRBD1 or TRBD2 (5 bases each). Looked up from germline, CDR1 is MNHEY and CDR2 is SVGEGT. The CDR3 length is 15 residues. V dropped 2 bases and J dropped 7 bases, with 15 bases sitting between them. CDR3 protein: CASSYLGRGENEQFF. CDR3 in DNA: TGTGCCAGCAGTTACCTGGGAAGGGGAGAGAATGAGCAGTTCTTC.

This clonotype appeared a few times. This chain uses TRBV10-3 with TRBJ2-7; D may match TRBD1 or TRBD2 (5 bases each). With 10 bases removed from V and 4 bases from J, the gap between germline ends came to 14 bases. The CDR3 sequence is 12 residues long. CDR1 and CDR2 from the germline V gene are ENHRY and SYGVKD. CDR3 sequence (DNA): TGTGCCACTACCGGGACCTCTTACGAGCAGTACGTC. This codes for CATTGTSYEQYV.

The chain uses TRBV11-2 and TRBJ1-3; no firm D call. The CDR3 has 15 amino acids. Trimming shortened V by 5 bases and J by 0 bases, and 11 bases separated the two germline ends. Germline CDR1 SGHAT, CDR2 FQNNGV. CDR3 amino acids: CASSQGFSSGNTIYF. CDR3 DNA: TGTGCCAGCAGCCAAGGTTTTAGCTCTGGAAACACCATATATTTT.

This clonotype was counted a few times. The J gene is TRBJ2-7, the V gene TRBV3-1; D unresolved. The J call is doubtful: the DNA matches TRBJ2-1 better. The CDR3 runs 14 residues. The germline V gene has CDR1 LGHDT and CDR2 YNNKEL (reference sequence). Here the CDR3 DNA reads TGTGCCAGCAGCCAAGATTCCGGGTATCAGGTGCAGTTCTTC. The encoded protein is CASSQDSGYQVQFF.

The rearrangement joins TRBV7-8 to TRBJ2-1; 12 bases match TRBD2. J gave up 7 bases and V 8 bases, and 6 bases lay outside the gene matches. CDR1 is SGHVS and CDR2 is FQNEAQ in the germline V gene. CDR3 size: 14 residues. For the CDR3, the DNA is TGTGCCAGCGTCCTTGGGACTAGCGGGAATGAGCAGTTCTTC. The encoded protein is CASVLGTSGNEQFF.

CDR3 coding DNA: TGTGCCAGCAGCTTGGAGACAGGCGGTTACTACGAGCAGTACTTC. Translated: CASSLETGGYYEQYF. The chain has TRBV13 and TRBJ2-7, with a possible D match to TRBD1 (6 bases). Germline V gene sequence: CDR1 PRHDT, CDR2 FYEKMQ (reference sequence). Trimming pared 3 bases from V and 3 bases from J, leaving 15 bases between. CDR3 size: 15 residues. Together with reference TRBV13 and TRBJ2-7, the CDR3 gives the full variable domain: AAGVIQSPRHLIKEKRETATLKCYPIPRHDTVYWYQQGPGQDPQFLISFYEKMQSDKGSIPDRFSAQQFSDYHSELNMSSLELGDSALYFCASSLETGGYYEQYFGPGTRLTVT.